The source of this TCR beta chain is a study of cytomegalovirus exposure and HLA in healthy donors. General study findings and limits: In an earlier analysis, about 87% or about 30%: the productive usage of most TCR beta V segments.

In regard to this clone: Its antigen is as yet unknown.

The PCR used 60 Vbeta and 13 Jbeta primers. Data came from immunoSEQ multiplex PCR; TCRdb stores just in-frame clones and leaves some out. The data hold more than 250,000 clones, with over 85% observed a single time. V was cut by 2 bases and J by 7 bases, with 6 bases left in between. This CDR3 comprises 11 residues. Looked up from germline, CDR1 is LGHNA and CDR2 is YNFKEQ. Sequenced: PBMCs. The receptor's source is a woman aged 18-29 years in good health and CMV-seronegative. The rearrangement uses TRBV4-2 and TRBJ2-7; no clear D gene. The CDR3 loop is CASSQSEEQYF. CDR3 DNA sequence: TGTGCCAGCAGCCAATCCGAGGAGCAGTACTTC.